This record covers a single T cell receptor beta chain. The antigen is not known. The V end was cut by 8 bases, the J end by 4 bases, with 12 bases between. CDR1 is SNHLY and CDR2 is FYNNEI in the germline V gene. The CDR3 runs 12 residues. TCRdb recomputed calls from the 5' RACE reads with MiXCR, one row per CDR3 protein. This sample has some 1,700,000 distinct CDR3 sequences, with about 32% found just once. This sample was taken from a study of identical twins. Study observations and caveats: The degree of excess twin sharing was weaker in beta out-of-frame sequences.

This TCR derives from a newborn girl in good health. The V call is TRBV2, the J call TRBJ2-7; maybe TRBD1 (6 bases). Sequencing was carried out using cord blood. The CDR3 DNA reads as TGTGCCAGCGGACAGAACTCGTACGAGCAGTACTTC. Amino acid sequence: CASGQNSYEQYF.